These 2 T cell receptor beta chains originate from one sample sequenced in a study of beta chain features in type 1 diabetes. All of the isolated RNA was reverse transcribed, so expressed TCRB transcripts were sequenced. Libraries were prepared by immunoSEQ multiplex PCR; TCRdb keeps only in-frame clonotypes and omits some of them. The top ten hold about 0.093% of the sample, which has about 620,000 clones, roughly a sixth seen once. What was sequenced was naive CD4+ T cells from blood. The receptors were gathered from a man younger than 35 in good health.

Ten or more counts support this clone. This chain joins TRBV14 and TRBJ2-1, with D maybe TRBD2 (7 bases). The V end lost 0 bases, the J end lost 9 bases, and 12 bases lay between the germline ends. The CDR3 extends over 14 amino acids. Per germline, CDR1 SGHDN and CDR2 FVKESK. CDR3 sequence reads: CASSQDFRGAEQFF. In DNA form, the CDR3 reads TGTGCCAGCAGCCAAGATTTCCGGGGGGCTGAGCAGTTCTTC.

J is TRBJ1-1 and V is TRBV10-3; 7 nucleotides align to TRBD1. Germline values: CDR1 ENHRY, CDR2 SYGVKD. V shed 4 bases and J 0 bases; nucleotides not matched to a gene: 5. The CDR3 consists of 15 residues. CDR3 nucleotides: TGTGCCATCAGTGCTCTGGGGACAGTGAACACTGAAGCTTTCTTT. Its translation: CAISALGTVNTEAFF.